Each of the 5 T cell receptor beta chains below was sequenced from the same sample in a study of beta chain features in type 1 diabetes (dated by TCRdb to about 2018). Library creation used the immunoSEQ multiplex PCR assay. The High Capacity cDNA Reverse Transcription Kit was used to reverse transcribe all of the isolated RNA, meaning that expressed TCRB transcripts were what got sequenced. Held by TCRdb, this immuneACCESS table contains in-frame sequences only and omits some clones. Under half of the omission traces to an unresolved V gene where checked; the cause of the rest is unknown. This sample comprises fewer than 65,000 clones, approximately 59% of them detected only once. The top ten clones comprise about 2.2% of the sample. The sequenced sample consisted of Tregs from blood. This sample's cell subset or site label indicates: regulatory CD4+ T cells. These receptors came from a woman younger than 35 in good health.

This chain uses TRBV19 with TRBJ2-3, with a possible D match to TRBD2 (7 bases). V lost 7 bases and J lost 5, with 19 bases in between. Germline V gene sequence: CDR1 LNHDA, CDR2 SQIVND (reference sequence). The CDR3 has 15 residues. Here the CDR3 DNA reads TGTGCCAGTAAGGGGCTAGCGGAGGGGGAAGATACGCAGTATTTT. Protein sequence: CASKGLAEGEDTQYF.

V usage is TRBV15 and J usage is TRBJ2-5, with 9 bases lining up with TRBD2. V lost 8 bases and J lost 5; bases outside the gene matches: 9. Per the germline V gene, CDR1 is LNHNV and CDR2 is YYDKDF (reference sequence). The CDR3 has 14 amino acids. The CDR3 DNA follows: TGTGCCACCTCCCGCGGGGGGGCCTCGGAGACCCAGTACTTC. It codes for CATSRGGASETQYF. Full variable domain (remainder filled in from reference TRBV15 and TRBJ2-5): DAMVIQNPRYQVTQFGKPVTLSCSQTLNHNVMYWYQQKSSQAPKLLFHYYDKDFNNEADTPDNFQSRRPNTSFCFLDIRSPGLGDTAMYLCATSRGGASETQYFGPGTRLLVL.

The chain combines TRBV11-2 with TRBJ2-1, with TRBD2 matching 7 bases. This CDR3 is 12 amino acids long. With 5 bases clipped from V and 12 bases from J, the junction kept 7 bases outside the gene matches. Germline CDR1 SGHAT, CDR2 FQNNGV. In nucleotides, the CDR3 is TGTGCCAGCAGCCAGACGGGGGGACTGCAGTTCTTC. Protein product: CASSQTGGLQFF. Drawing the rest from reference TRBV11-2 and TRBJ2-1, the complete variable domain is EAGVAQSPRYKIIEKRQSVAFWCNPISGHATLYWYQQILGQGPKLLIQFQNNGVVDDSQLPKDRFSAERLKGVDSTLKIQPAKLEDSAVYLCASSQTGGLQFFGPGTRLTVL.

The table lists this clone with a few counts. The chain recombines TRBV4-1 with TRBJ2-5; 8 positions agree with TRBD2. This CDR3 has 16 residues. Germline CDR1 is MGHRA and CDR2 is YSYEKL. The ends lost 4 bases at V and 5 bases at J; junction bases unmatched: 12. The DNA of the CDR3 is TGCGCCAGCAGCCCAGGGCTGGCGGGAGGTGATGAGACCCAGTACTTC. This codes for CASSPGLAGGDETQYF.

V gene TRBV20-1 combines with J gene TRBJ1-2, with a weak D call TRBD1 (5 bases). Trimming took 4 bases from V and 7 from J, leaving 10 bases between them. Germline V gives CDR1 DFQATT, CDR2 SNEGSKA (reference sequence). The CDR3 runs 11 residues. CDR3 sequence reads: CSATQGGGYTF. The CDR3 DNA reads as TGCAGTGCTACGCAGGGAGGTGGCTACACCTTC.